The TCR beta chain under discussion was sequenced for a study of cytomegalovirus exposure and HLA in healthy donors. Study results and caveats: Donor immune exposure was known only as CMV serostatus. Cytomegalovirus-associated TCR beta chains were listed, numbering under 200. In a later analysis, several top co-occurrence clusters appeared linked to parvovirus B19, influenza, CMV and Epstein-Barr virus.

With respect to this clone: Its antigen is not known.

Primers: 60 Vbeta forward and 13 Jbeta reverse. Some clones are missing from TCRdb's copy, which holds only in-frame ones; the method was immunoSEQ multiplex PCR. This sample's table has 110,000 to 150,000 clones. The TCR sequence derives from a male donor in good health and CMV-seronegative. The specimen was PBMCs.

The CDR3 DNA follows: TGCGCCAGCGGAGCTAGCGGGACTTCCTTAGAGACCCAGTACTTC. Translation: CASGASGTSLETQYF. The chain links TRBV5-1 to TRBJ2-5, with 9 bases that match TRBD2. Looked up from germline, CDR1 is SGHRS and CDR2 is YFSETQ. The CDR3 is 15 residues long. After removal of 7 bases from V and 4 bases from J, the junction contained 11 bases not matched to a gene.